The 23 T cell receptor beta chains below all came from one sample that was sequenced in a study of cytotoxic CD8 clonotypes in ibrutinib-treated CLL. TCRdb's table, derived via immunoSEQ multiplex PCR, lists solely in-frame clones and lacks some. The sample holds approximately 91,000 clones, roughly 83% seen once. This material consisted of PBMCs, taken after 12 months of ibrutinib treatment. The receptors shown here come from a human donor with chronic lymphocytic leukemia.

The chain uses TRBV5-6 and TRBJ1-2; D gene uncertain. Germline assignment: CDR1 SGHDT and CDR2 YYEEEE. CDR3 length: 15 amino acids. V gave up 0 bases and J gave up 4 bases, with 13 bases separating them. In nucleotides, the CDR3 is TGTGCCAGCAGCTTGGGTGCGTCGGGCTCCTATGGCTACACCTTC. Translating gives CASSLGASGSYGYTF.

This chain connects TRBV7-2 to TRBJ2-7, with 9 bases identical to TRBD2. After removal of 5 bases from V and 6 bases from J, the junction contained 17 bases not matched to a gene. Looked up from germline, CDR1 is SGHTA and CDR2 is FQGNSA. This CDR3 is 17 amino acids long. CDR3 sequence (DNA): TGTGCCAGCAGCCCTAGGCCCCGTGGGGCGGGAGGGAGCGAGCAGTACTTC. Amino acids: CASSPRPRGAGGSEQYF.

V usage is TRBV18 and J usage is TRBJ1-1; D is possibly TRBD1 (5 bases). This CDR3 contains 11 residues. Between the trimmed V and J ends, which lost 3 bases and 7 bases, there was a span of 6 bases. Germline CDR1 and CDR2: KGHSH and LQKENI. The CDR3 DNA sequence: TGTGCCAGCTCACCGGGGGGTGAAGCTTTCTTT. As protein: CASSPGGEAFF.

V and J are TRBV6-5 and TRBJ1-4; D gene uncertain. Trimming removed 4 bases at V and 7 bases at J, with 13 bases between. This CDR3 is 14 amino acids long. Germline V gene sequence: CDR1 MNHEY, CDR2 SVGAGI. The CDR3, as DNA: TGTGCCAGCAGTTTAGGGCTGGGTGGTGAAAAACTGTTTTTT. It codes for CASSLGLGGEKLFF.

This clone is a singleton in its sample. The chain couples TRBV5-1 to TRBJ1-3; D is unclear. V gave up 2 bases and J gave up 2 bases, with 11 bases separating them. Germline loops: CDR1 SGHRS, CDR2 YFSETQ. The CDR3 spans 15 residues. The CDR3 here is CASSFMGTAGNTIYF. CDR3 sequence (DNA): TGCGCCAGCAGCTTTATGGGAACGGCTGGAAACACCATATATTTT. Based on the CDR3 plus reference TRBV5-1 and TRBJ1-3, the full variable domain is KAGVTQTPRYLIKTRGQQVTLSCSPISGHRSVSWYQQTPGQGLQFLFEYFSETQRNKGNFPGRFSGRQFSNSRSEMNVSTLELGDSALYLCASSFMGTAGNTIYFGEGSWLTVV.

The J gene is TRBJ1-1, the V gene TRBV19; D not certain. Germline loops: CDR1 LNHDA, CDR2 SQIVND (reference sequence). This CDR3 is 16 amino acids long. V lost 7 bases and J lost 4, with 22 bases in between. CDR3 amino acids: CASTPGPPGWSTEAFF. The CDR3 DNA follows: TGTGCCAGTACCCCCGGACCGCCCGGTTGGAGCACTGAAGCTTTCTTT.

The chain links TRBV23-1 to TRBJ2-5; possible D gene TRBD1, 6 bases. TRBV23-1 is treated as an ORF (open reading frame) with a function not yet certain. CDR3 length: 14 amino acids. The germline V and J ends were trimmed by 0 bases and 5 bases, with 10 bases remaining between them. CDR3 in DNA: TGCGCCAGCAGTCAATCCCGGACAGTTGAGACCCAGTACTTC. As protein: CASSQSRTVETQYF.

This rearrangement joins TRBV7-2 to TRBJ2-5; 13 bases agree with TRBD2. This CDR3 region has 15 residues. V gave up 5 bases and J gave up 5 bases; unmatched junction bases: 5. The germline V gene encodes CDR1 SGHTA and CDR2 FQGNSA. CDR3 coding DNA: TGTGCCAGCAGCACCTCGACTAGCGGGAGGGAGACCCAGTACTTC. This gives the protein CASSTSTSGRETQYF.

This chain connects TRBV28 to TRBJ2-7; 9 positions agree with TRBD1. Trimming cost V 5 bases and J 5 bases; bases outside gene matches: 7. The germline CDR1 and CDR2 sequences are MDHEN and SYDVKM. The CDR3 is 14 amino acids. This CDR3 reads CASSPRQGVHEQYF. Written as DNA, the CDR3 is TGTGCCAGCAGTCCAAGACAGGGGGTCCACGAGCAGTACTTC.

This rearrangement joins TRBV19 to TRBJ2-6; D remains ambiguous. Germline-derived CDR1 and CDR2 are LNHDA and SQIVND (reference sequence). Trimming left V 6 bases short and J 1 base short, with 7 bases between. The CDR3 runs to 14 residues. The CDR3 loop reads CASRISSGANVLTF. The CDR3 coding sequence is TGTGCCAGTAGAATTTCTTCTGGGGCCAACGTCCTGACTTTC.

There are a few counts of this clone. The V gene is TRBV7-2, the J gene TRBJ2-7; TRBD2 matches 10 bases. This CDR3 region has 15 residues. Germline V gives CDR1 SGHTA, CDR2 FQGNSA. V gave up 4 bases and J gave up 1 base; unmatched junction bases: 4. The CDR3 protein is CASSSRTSGSYEQYF. CDR3 bases: TGTGCCAGCAGCTCTCGGACTAGCGGATCCTACGAGCAGTACTTC. The complete variable domain, with remaining parts taken from reference TRBV7-2 and TRBJ2-7, reads GAGVSQSPSNKVTEKGKDVELRCDPISGHTALYWYRQSLGQGLEFLIYFQGNSAPDKSGLPSDRFSAERTGGSVSTLTIQRTQQEDSAVYLCASSSRTSGSYEQYFGPGTRLTVT.

The chain has TRBV9 and TRBJ2-2; D gene ambiguous. Germline values: CDR1 SGDLS, CDR2 YYNGEE. The V end was cut by 4 bases, the J end by 6 bases, with 10 bases between. There are 13 residues in the CDR3. CDR3 sequence reads: CASSTREAGELFF. For the CDR3, the DNA is TGTGCCAGCAGCACAAGGGAAGCCGGGGAGCTGTTTTTT.

This sequence joins TRBV5-1 and TRBJ2-5; 14 bases fit TRBD2. The CDR3 runs 17 residues. Trimming at V came to 3 bases and at J to 7 bases, leaving 11 bases not matched to a gene. CDR1 and CDR2 (germline): SGHRS, YFSETQ. The DNA for the CDR3 is TGCGCCAGCAGCTACGTTCCCGGGACTAGCGGGGGAGTGACCCAGTACTTC. Its translation: CASSYVPGTSGGVTQYF.

The chain carries TRBV5-6 and TRBJ1-2; 8 bases align to TRBD1. CDR1 and CDR2 from the germline V gene are SGHDT and YYEEEE. The CDR3 runs 14 residues. The ends lost 4 bases at V and 2 bases at J; junction bases unmatched: 4. The CDR3 reads CASSPTGVNYGYTF. The CDR3 region has the DNA TGTGCCAGCAGCCCGACAGGGGTCAACTATGGCTACACCTTC. Using reference TRBV5-6 and TRBJ1-2 for the parts outside the CDR3, the full variable domain is DAGVTQSPTHLIKTRGQQVTLRCSPKSGHDTVSWYQQALGQGPQFIFQYYEEEERQRGNFPDRFSGHQFPNYSSELNVNALLLGDSALYLCASSPTGVNYGYTFGSGTRLTVV.

CDR3 protein: CASSTAGNEQFF. The CDR3 coding sequence is TGTGCCAGTAGTACCGCAGGGAATGAGCAGTTCTTC. The chain is built from TRBV19 and TRBJ2-1; tentative D call: TRBD1 (5 bases). Trimming stripped 4 bases from V and 7 bases from J, with 8 bases between. The CDR3 runs 12 residues. From germline, CDR1 is LNHDA and CDR2 SQIVND (reference sequence). The variable domain in full, completed from reference TRBV19 and TRBJ2-1, reads DGGITQSPKYLFRKEGQNVTLSCEQNLNHDAMYWYRQDPGQGLRLIYYSQIVNDFQKGDIAEGYSVSREKKESFPLTVTSAQKNPTAFYLCASSTAGNEQFFGPGTRLTVL.

This clone was observed once. V and J are TRBV18 and TRBJ2-7; 14 bases fit TRBD2. CDR1 and CDR2 from the germline V gene are KGHSH and LQKENI. The CDR3 has 15 residues. The ends lost 3 bases at V and 4 bases at J; junction bases unmatched: 2. The CDR3 sequence is CASSPGLAGVYEQYF. In DNA form, the CDR3 reads TGTGCCAGCTCACCGGGACTAGCGGGAGTGTACGAGCAGTACTTC.

The genes are TRBV28 and TRBJ1-2; D might be TRBD1 (6 bases). The V gene's germline CDR1 is MDHEN and CDR2 SYDVKM. This CDR3 region has 16 residues. V lost 6 bases to trimming and J lost 1 base, with 18 bases between them. The CDR3 is CASSPPGGGINYGYTF. DNA of the CDR3: TGTGCCAGCAGCCCCCCCGGGGGGGGCATTAACTATGGCTACACCTTC.

This clone was detected once. The rearrangement uses TRBV5-5 and TRBJ2-7; D remains unclear. The CDR3 is made up of 13 amino acids. Germline V gene data show CDR1 as SGHKS and CDR2 as YYEKEE (reference sequence). The V end lost 4 bases, the J end lost 1 base, and 9 bases lay between the germline ends. CDR3 DNA: TGTGCCAGCAGCCCCCAAACGTCCTACGAGCAGTACTTC. Translated: CASSPQTSYEQYF.

The chain recombines TRBV10-3 with TRBJ1-4; perhaps TRBD1 as D (5 bases). V shed 0 bases and J shed 8 bases, with 13 bases lying between them. This CDR3 spans 15 amino acids. The germline V gene has CDR1 ENHRY and CDR2 SYGVKD. The CDR3 sequence is CAISESGGEKEKLFF. The CDR3 DNA is TGTGCCATCAGTGAGTCGGGGGGAGAAAAGGAAAAACTGTTTTTT.

The V gene is TRBV15, the J gene TRBJ2-3; TRBD2 aligns across 9 bases. This CDR3 region has 14 residues. Germline CDR1 reads LNHNV; CDR2 reads YYDKDF (reference sequence). V lost 1 base and J lost 5; bases outside the gene matches: 1. The CDR3 here is CATSRGLAEDTQYF. The CDR3 nucleotides read TGTGCCACCAGCAGAGGACTAGCGGAAGATACGCAGTATTTT.

The J gene is TRBJ1-6, the V gene TRBV4-2, with D tentatively TRBD1 (6 bases). V lost 0 bases, J lost 9 bases, and 12 bases lay in between. Germline V gene sequence: CDR1 LGHNA, CDR2 YNFKEQ. This CDR3 is 15 amino acids long. The CDR3 nucleotides read TGTGCCAGCAGCCAAGATCCGGGGGGCGGTTCACCCCTCCACTTT. Protein product: CASSQDPGGGSPLHF.

This chain uses TRBV28 with TRBJ2-1; 11 positions match TRBD2. The CDR3 consists of 15 residues. Germline V lookup: CDR1 MDHEN, CDR2 SYDVKM. V dropped 6 bases and J dropped 6; count of bases not matched to a gene: 7. In DNA form, the CDR3 reads TGTGCCAGCAGCCCGCCAACTAGCGGGAGCAATGAGCAGTTCTTC. This translates into CASSPPTSGSNEQFF.

The J gene is TRBJ2-7, the V gene TRBV6-5; TRBD1 or TRBD2 may be the D gene (5 bases each). There are 13 residues in the CDR3. Germline V gives CDR1 MNHEY, CDR2 SVGAGI. V shed 4 bases and J shed 6 bases, with 13 bases lying between them. The CDR3 sequence is CASSSGTLGEQYF. Written as DNA, the CDR3 is TGTGCCAGCAGTTCGGGGACCTTGGGCGAGCAGTACTTC.